This is a list of T cell receptor beta chains from one sample in a study of T-cell reconstitution after alpha-beta-depleted transplantation in children. One entry per CDR3 protein, called by TCRdb with MiXCR from the PCR reads. The sample has hundreds of thousands of distinct CDR3 sequences, 13% seen once. The sample was PBMCs, mostly from graft donor cells, taken 360 days after TCRalphabeta/CD19-depleted stem cell transplant. The source is a male patient aged 10-17 years who had a stem cell transplant for acute myeloid leukemia, so the T cells may come from the graft donor. Each CDR3 is given with its conserved first and last residue. Fields, in order: J gene, V gene, CDR3 protein.

TRBJ2-1,TRBV12-3/TRBV12-4,CASRKRGHRSNEQFF
TRBJ2-1,TRBV6-1,CASSEIGLAGGPSYNEQFF
TRBJ2-5,TRBV28,CASSLRLGGQGTQYF
TRBJ2-7,TRBV7-6,CASSFPGAGDAEQYF
TRBJ2-7,TRBV29-1,CSAWGQLSSYEQYF
TRBJ2-1,TRBV13,CASSLATPLADEQFF
TRBJ2-5,TRBV20-1,CSALHGSPYLETQYF
TRBJ2-7,TRBV29-1,CSVPRPGLVCYEQYF
TRBJ1-1,TRBV7-2,CASSPRLQGRGEAFF
TRBJ1-4,TRBV27,CASSLYRERARNEKLFF
TRBJ2-1,TRBV19,CASSTGTHPYSSYNEQFF
TRBJ2-1,TRBV6-1,CASSTGYYYNEQFF
TRBJ2-7,TRBV7-2,CASSFGSTYEQYF
TRBJ2-5,TRBV7-9,CASSFTGVQETQYF
TRBJ2-2,TRBV28,CASSLLRLHTGELFF
TRBJ2-3,TRBV4-2,CASSQVSGEGITDTQYF
TRBJ2-1,TRBV29-1,CSSSRTREGQNLNEQFF
TRBJ2-7,TRBV27,CASSPGGIYEQYF
TRBJ2-7,TRBV25-1,CASSEGVSWGWYEQYF
TRBJ2-2,TRBV28,CASSSPRGTNTGELFF
TRBJ2-3,TRBV7-2,CASSLAPSGRGGDTQYF
TRBJ2-1,TRBV10-3,CAISEWERDEQFF
TRBJ1-1,TRBV6-6,CASSPWGRTEAFF
TRBJ2-5,TRBV12-3/TRBV12-4,CASSLDGGTETQYF
TRBJ2-7,TRBV30,CAWSRDLFQYEQYF
TRBJ2-1,TRBV29-1,CSVGWTSGSSYNEQFF
TRBJ2-5,TRBV28,CASRRDIKETQYF
TRBJ2-1,TRBV27,CASSFSLDSYNEQFF
TRBJ1-1,TRBV25-1,CASSEYSNRRGEAFF
TRBJ2-1,TRBV5-6,CAGAVLNNEQFF
TRBJ2-4,TRBV28,CASSLLAGVVKNIQYF
TRBJ1-5,TRBV28,CASSFLPPLLPQHF
TRBJ2-7,TRBV19,CATRLTGDSYEQYF
TRBJ2-5,TRBV7-2,CASSLELFPETQYF
TRBJ2-1,TRBV28,CASTRMDANNEQFF
TRBJ1-1,TRBV20-1,CSGQKNTEAFF
TRBJ2-3,TRBV11-2,CASSPVVLAGGPGTDTQYF
TRBJ2-3,TRBV20-1,CSAGPGLAGGGDTQYF
TRBJ2-7,TRBV20-1,CSISGLGGDEQYF
TRBJ2-7,TRBV29-1,CSVGIRDRRPYEQYF
TRBJ2-3,TRBV6-2/TRBV6-3,CASSYSKPDTQYF
TRBJ2-5,TRBV12-3/TRBV12-4,CASSLLFGRAETQYF
TRBJ1-2,TRBV29-1,CSVESQRGVYTF
TRBJ2-7,TRBV4-2,CASSQVDRSSYEQYF
TRBJ2-5,TRBV20-1,CSALGQGQETQYF
TRBJ2-7,TRBV7-9,CASSFYGGLDEQYF